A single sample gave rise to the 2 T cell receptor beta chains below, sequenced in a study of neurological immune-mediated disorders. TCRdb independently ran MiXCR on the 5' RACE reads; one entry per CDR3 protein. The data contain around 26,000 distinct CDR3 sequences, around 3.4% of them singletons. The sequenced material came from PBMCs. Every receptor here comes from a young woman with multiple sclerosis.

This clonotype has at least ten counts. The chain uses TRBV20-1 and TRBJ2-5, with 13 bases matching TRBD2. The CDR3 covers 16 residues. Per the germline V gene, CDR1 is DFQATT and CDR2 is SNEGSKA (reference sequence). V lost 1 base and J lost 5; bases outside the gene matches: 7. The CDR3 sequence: CSARGPTSGGRETQYF. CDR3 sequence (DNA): TGCAGTGCTAGAGGCCCGACTAGCGGGGGGCGGGAGACCCAGTACTTC.

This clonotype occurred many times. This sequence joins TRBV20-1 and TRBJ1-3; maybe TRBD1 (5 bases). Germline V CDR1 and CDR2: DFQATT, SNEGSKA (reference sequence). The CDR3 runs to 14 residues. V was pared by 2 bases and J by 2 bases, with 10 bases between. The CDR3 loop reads CSARLPGPGNTIYF. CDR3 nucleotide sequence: TGCAGTGCTAGACTCCCAGGGCCTGGAAACACCATATATTTT.